The 24 T cell receptor beta chains in this list originate from one sample, sequenced in a study of Graves' ophthalmopathy and Graves' hyperthyroidism. Using RNA transcripts, the TCR beta CDR3 regions were amplified. The first round was an RT-PCR with HTBI primers, and the second round was a multiplex PCR. TCRdb re-called the multiplex PCR reads through MiXCR, storing one row per CDR3 protein. In the table there are around 1.1 million distinct CDR3 sequences, 35% to 40% of which are singletons. The sequenced sample was peripheral blood or thyroid tissue (not recorded which). The receptors were sampled from an adult man with Graves' hyperthyroidism.

V is TRBV7-9 and J is TRBJ1-3; possibly TRBD1 for D (5 bases). With 5 bases removed from V and 7 bases from J, the gap between germline ends came to 15 bases. This CDR3 spans 14 amino acids. The germline V gene encodes CDR1 SEHNR and CDR2 FQNEAQ (reference sequence). The CDR3, as DNA: TGTGCCAGCAGCCCTCAGGGAGCGGCGAACACCATATATTTT. Translated, it gives CASSPQGAANTIYF. Combining the CDR3 with reference TRBV7-9 and TRBJ1-3 gives the whole variable domain DTGVSQNPRHKITKRGQNVTFRCDPISEHNRLYWYRQTLGQGPEFLTYFQNEAQLEKSRLLSDRFSAERPKGSFSTLEIQRTEQGDSAMYLCASSPQGAANTIYFGEGSWLTVV.

Note on this clonotype: A much larger clone differs from this one at a single base, so this may be a read error. The chain recombines TRBV10-3 with TRBJ1-5; 8 bases map to TRBD1. V dropped 7 bases and J dropped 4; count of bases not matched to a gene: 3. The germline V gene encodes CDR1 ENHRY and CDR2 SYGVKD. The CDR3 is 13 amino acids. The CDR3 loop reads CAITGGLNQPQHF. The CDR3 DNA follows: TGTGCCATCACAGGGGGCCTTAATCAGCCCCAGCATTTT.

The sample holds many counts of this clonotype. The V gene is TRBV5-5, the J gene TRBJ2-7; TRBD1 aligns across 7 bases. The germline V gene encodes CDR1 SGHKS and CDR2 YYEKEE (reference sequence). V lost 3 bases and J lost 3; bases outside the gene matches: 12. The CDR3 has 16 residues. The CDR3 nucleotides are TGTGCCAGCAGCTGGCATGGGGCAGGGGGTGGCTACGAGCAGTACTTC. Amino acids: CASSWHGAGGGYEQYF.

This clonotype was detected a few times. The chain uses TRBV2 and TRBJ1-5, with D possibly being TRBD1 (6 bases). V was cut by 3 bases and J by 7 bases, with 16 bases left in between. CDR3 length: 15 residues. Germline CDR1 SNHLY, CDR2 FYNNEI. DNA of the CDR3: TGTGCCAGCAGTGATCCCCGGGGGGCTGGACAGCCCCAGCATTTT. The encoded protein is CASSDPRGAGQPQHF.

In this sample, this clonotype turned up a few times. This chain connects TRBV9 to TRBJ2-7; 9 bases align to TRBD1. The CDR3 spans 14 residues. Germline V gives CDR1 SGDLS, CDR2 YYNGEE. V shed 6 bases, J shed 3 bases, and the junction held 7 bases outside the gene matches. DNA for the CDR3: TGTGCCAGCAATGGGGGACAGGGAATCTACGAGCAGTACTTC. Translating gives CASNGGQGIYEQYF.

This clonotype was seen a few times. The chain combines TRBV5-1 with TRBJ2-2, with 13 bases that match TRBD2. Per germline, CDR1 SGHRS and CDR2 YFSETQ. The CDR3 loop spans 19 amino acids. With V trimmed by 0 bases and J by 1 base, 6 bases remained unmatched. CDR3 sequence (DNA): TGCGCCAGCAGCTTGGGGACCGGGACTAGCGGGATGAACACCGGGGAGCTGTTTTTT. Its translation is CASSLGTGTSGMNTGELFF.

This clonotype has at least ten counts. V is TRBV4-3 and J is TRBJ1-3, with 7 bases matching TRBD1. From germline, CDR1 is LGHNA and CDR2 YSLEER. The CDR3 covers 19 residues. V lost 0 bases, J lost 3 bases, and 14 bases stayed unmatched. The CDR3 reads CASSQDTQGGGRYGNTIYF. CDR3 bases: TGCGCCAGCAGCCAAGATACGCAAGGAGGGGGCAGATATGGAAACACCATATATTTT.

This sequence joins TRBV20-1 and TRBJ1-1; tentatively, D is TRBD1 (5 bases). The CDR3 extends over 13 amino acids. The germline V gene has CDR1 DFQATT and CDR2 SNEGSKA (reference sequence). V shed 2 bases and J shed 11 bases, with 18 bases lying between them. The CDR3 loop reads CSARLGTYSQAFF. The CDR3 DNA follows: TGCAGTGCTAGACTCGGGACCTATTCCCAGGCTTTCTTT.

At least ten counts were recorded for this clonotype. The chain has TRBV13 and TRBJ2-7, with 9 positions matching TRBD1. CDR3 length: 16 amino acids. With 5 bases clipped from V and 5 bases from J, the junction kept 13 bases outside the gene matches. CDR1 and CDR2 (germline): PRHDT, FYEKMQ (reference sequence). DNA for the CDR3: TGTGCCAGCAGCCCTAGGGATGGGGACAGGGCCCACGAGCAGTACTTC. Amino acids: CASSPRDGDRAHEQYF.

V gene TRBV6-5 combines with J gene TRBJ1-1; perhaps TRBD1 as D (6 bases). The germline gives CDR1 MNHEY, CDR2 SVGAGI. There are 17 residues in the CDR3. With 5 bases removed from V and 0 bases from J, the gap between germline ends came to 19 bases. The CDR3 loop reads CASSEAMGAMMNTEAFF. CDR3 sequence (DNA): TGTGCCAGCAGTGAAGCCATGGGGGCGATGATGAACACTGAAGCTTTCTTT.

A note on this clonotype: Just one base apart from a much larger clone, this may be a read error. The chain uses TRBV2 and TRBJ1-2; D is undetermined. The CDR3 sequence is 14 residues long. Germline-derived CDR1 and CDR2 are SNHLY and FYNNEI. CDR3 bases: TGTGCCAACAGTTTAGTTGGGTCTGGGGATGGCTACACCTTC. Translated, it gives CANSLVGSGDGYTF.

This clonotype appeared a few times. The chain has TRBV7-8 and TRBJ1-4; D not certain. The V and J ends lost 3 bases and 5 bases respectively, with 13 bases between them. The CDR3 contains 15 residues. From germline, CDR1 is SGHVS and CDR2 FQNEAQ. The CDR3: CASSFVGRGNEKLFF. CDR3 DNA sequence: TGTGCCAGCAGCTTTGTCGGCAGAGGGAATGAAAAACTGTTTTTT.

The table lists this clonotype with a few counts. Germline is not matched at one junction end, which may reflect a read error. J is TRBJ2-6 and V is TRBV6-6, with D perhaps matching TRBD2 (5 bases). Germline V gene sequence: CDR1 MNHNY, CDR2 SVGAGI (reference sequence). This CDR3 spans 17 amino acids. This CDR3 reads CAISTPGEGAGANVLTF. The CDR3 bases are TGTGCCATCAGTACCCCGGGTGAGGGAGCGGGGGCCAACGTCCTGACTTTC.

This clonotype was picked up many times. The CDR3 DNA follows: TGTGCCAGCAGTGAGGGCGGGGCGAACTACGAGCAGTACTTC. Protein: CASSEGGANYEQYF. J is TRBJ2-7 and V is TRBV2, with TRBD2 as a possible D gene (6 bases). Germline CDR1 and CDR2: SNHLY and FYNNEI. V was pared by 3 bases and J by 3 bases, with 12 bases between. CDR3 length equals 14 residues.

The table lists this clonotype with many counts. The rearrangement joins TRBV7-9 to TRBJ2-7, with D perhaps TRBD1 (6 bases). In germline, CDR1 is SEHNR, CDR2 FQNEAQ (reference sequence). The CDR3 is 16 amino acids. The V and J ends lost 8 bases and 3 bases respectively, with 23 bases between them. CDR3 region: CASHSEGTHRDYEQYF. The CDR3 region has the DNA TGTGCCAGCCACTCAGAGGGGACACACCGAGACTACGAGCAGTACTTC.

This clonotype was seen a single time. The J gene is TRBJ2-5, the V gene TRBV15; D possibly corresponds to TRBD2 (6 bases). CDR1 is LNHNV and CDR2 is YYDKDF in the germline V gene (reference sequence). This CDR3 spans 14 amino acids. The germline V and J ends were trimmed by 10 bases and 11 bases, with 26 bases remaining between them. The CDR3: CASRPGHFRGEQYF. CDR3 nucleotide sequence: TGTGCCAGCAGACCAGGCCACTTCCGCGGGGAGCAGTACTTC.

The chain joins TRBV7-8 to TRBJ1-6, with a weak D call TRBD1 (5 bases). V was clipped by 2 bases and J by 13 bases, with 15 bases between them. CDR1 is SGHVS and CDR2 is FQNEAQ in the germline V gene. The CDR3 has 14 residues. In DNA, the CDR3 is TGTGCCAGCAGCTTATCTCACGGGGGGAAGCCCCTCCACTTT. It translates to CASSLSHGGKPLHF.

The V and J genes are TRBV30 and TRBJ1-6, with 10 positions matching TRBD1. This CDR3 has 13 residues. With 4 bases clipped from V and 7 bases from J, the junction kept 1 base outside the gene matches. Looked up from germline, CDR1 is GTSNPN and CDR2 is SVGIG (reference sequence). CDR3: CAWTGQGNSPLHF. CDR3 bases: TGTGCCTGGACGGGACAGGGGAATTCACCCCTCCACTTT.

In its sample, this clonotype was seen a few times. J is TRBJ2-7 and V is TRBV5-1; D is tentatively TRBD1 or TRBD2 (5 bases each). Trimming took off 4 bases at V and 2 bases at J, with 19 bases between the two ends. The CDR3 runs to 16 residues. Per germline, CDR1 SGHRS and CDR2 YFSETQ. Here the CDR3 DNA reads TGCGCCAGCAGCCCCCGACAGAGGGATTTCACCTACGAGCAGTACTTC. Amino acids: CASSPRQRDFTYEQYF.

This clonotype was counted at least ten times. The genes are TRBV19 and TRBJ1-1, with D possibly being TRBD1 (5 bases). The germline CDR1 and CDR2 sequences are LNHDA and SQIVND (reference sequence). The germline V and J ends were trimmed by 3 bases and 3 bases, with 11 bases remaining between them. This CDR3 is built from 14 residues. CDR3 region: CASSILGGDTEAFF. CDR3 in DNA: TGTGCCAGTAGTATCTTGGGAGGGGACACTGAAGCTTTCTTT.

The chain is built from TRBV25-1 and TRBJ2-1, with 9 bases that match TRBD2. The J segment lost 4 bases and the V segment lost 4 bases, leaving 2 bases of the junction unmatched. This CDR3 is built from 14 residues. Germline V lookup: CDR1 MGHDK, CDR2 SYGVNS. CDR3: CASSGLAGYNEQFF. CDR3 sequence (DNA): TGTGCCAGCAGTGGGCTAGCGGGGTACAATGAGCAGTTCTTC.

This clonotype has a handful of counts. V gene TRBV6-5 combines with J gene TRBJ2-5; the match to TRBD2 covers 7 bases. Germline lookup yields CDR1 MNHEY and CDR2 SVGAGI. Unmatched junction bases numbered 8, after V lost 0 bases and J lost 4 bases. The CDR3 spans 16 residues. The CDR3 here is CASSYSLREPPETQYF. The CDR3 DNA reads as TGTGCCAGCAGTTACTCTTTGCGGGAGCCCCCAGAGACCCAGTACTTC.

This clonotype was picked up many times. The chain carries TRBV4-1 and TRBJ1-5; maybe TRBD1 (6 bases). The CDR3 contains 16 residues. V lost 2 bases, J lost 2 bases, and 13 bases lay in between. CDR1 MGHRA and CDR2 YSYEKL come from the germline V gene. The CDR3 DNA is TGCGCCAGCAGCCAATACGGACAGCGGGGCAATCAGCCCCAGCATTTT. Its protein is CASSQYGQRGNQPQHF.

This clonotype was seen repeatedly, ten times or more. The V call is TRBV2, the J call TRBJ2-7; TRBD2 matches 9 bases. V was clipped by 5 bases and J by 5 bases; unmatched bases: 16. This CDR3 spans 17 amino acids. CDR1 SNHLY and CDR2 FYNNEI come from the germline V gene. CDR3 nucleotide sequence: TGTGCCAGCAGTCGACCCACAGGACTAGCGCTCCCCCACGAGCAGTACTTC. Encoded protein: CASSRPTGLALPHEQYF.